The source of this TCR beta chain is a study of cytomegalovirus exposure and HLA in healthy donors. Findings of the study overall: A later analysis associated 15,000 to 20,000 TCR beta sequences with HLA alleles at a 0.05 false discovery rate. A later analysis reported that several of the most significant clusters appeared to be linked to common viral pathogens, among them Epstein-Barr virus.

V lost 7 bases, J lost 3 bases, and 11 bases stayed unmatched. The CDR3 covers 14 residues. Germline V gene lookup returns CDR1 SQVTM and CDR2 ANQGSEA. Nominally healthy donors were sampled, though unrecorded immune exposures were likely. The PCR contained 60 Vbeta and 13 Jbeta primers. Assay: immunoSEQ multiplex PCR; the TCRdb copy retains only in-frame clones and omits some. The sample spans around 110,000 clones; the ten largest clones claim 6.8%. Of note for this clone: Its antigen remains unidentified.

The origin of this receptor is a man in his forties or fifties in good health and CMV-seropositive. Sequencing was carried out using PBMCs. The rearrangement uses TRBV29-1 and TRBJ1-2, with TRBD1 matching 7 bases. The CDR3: CSAGPRGKDYGYTF. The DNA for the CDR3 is TGCAGCGCCGGACCCAGGGGGAAGGACTATGGCTACACCTTC.